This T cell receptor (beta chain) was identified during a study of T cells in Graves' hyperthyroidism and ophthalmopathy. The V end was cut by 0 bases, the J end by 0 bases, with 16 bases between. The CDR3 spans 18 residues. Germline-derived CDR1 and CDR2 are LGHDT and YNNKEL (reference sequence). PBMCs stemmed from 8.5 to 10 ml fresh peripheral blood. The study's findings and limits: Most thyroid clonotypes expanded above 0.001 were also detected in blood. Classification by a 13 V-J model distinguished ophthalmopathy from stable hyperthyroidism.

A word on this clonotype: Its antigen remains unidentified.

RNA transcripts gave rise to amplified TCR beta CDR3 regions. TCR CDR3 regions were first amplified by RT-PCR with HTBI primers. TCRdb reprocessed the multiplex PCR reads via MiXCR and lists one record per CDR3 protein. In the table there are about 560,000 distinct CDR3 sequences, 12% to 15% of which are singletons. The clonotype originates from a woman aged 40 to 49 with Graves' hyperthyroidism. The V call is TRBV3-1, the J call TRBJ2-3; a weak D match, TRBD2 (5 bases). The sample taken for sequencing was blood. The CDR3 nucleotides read TGTGCCAGCAGCCAAGATCTAGCCACTGGCGGGAGCACAGATACGCAGTATTTT. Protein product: CASSQDLATGGSTDTQYF.